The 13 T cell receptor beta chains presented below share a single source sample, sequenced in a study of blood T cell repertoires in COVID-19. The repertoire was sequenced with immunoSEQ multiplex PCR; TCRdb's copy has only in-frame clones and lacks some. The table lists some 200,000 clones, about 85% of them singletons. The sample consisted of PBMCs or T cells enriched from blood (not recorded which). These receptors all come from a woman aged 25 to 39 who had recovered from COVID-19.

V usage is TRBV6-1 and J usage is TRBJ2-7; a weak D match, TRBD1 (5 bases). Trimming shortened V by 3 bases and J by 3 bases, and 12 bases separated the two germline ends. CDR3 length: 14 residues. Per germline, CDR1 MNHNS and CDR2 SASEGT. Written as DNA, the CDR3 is TGTGCCAGCAGTGATTTGTCAGGGCTCTACGAGCAGTACTTC. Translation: CASSDLSGLYEQYF.

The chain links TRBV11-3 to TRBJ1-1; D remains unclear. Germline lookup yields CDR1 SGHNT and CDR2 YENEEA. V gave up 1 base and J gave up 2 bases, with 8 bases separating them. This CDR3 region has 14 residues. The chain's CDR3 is CASSLATVNTEAFF. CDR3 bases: TGTGCCAGCAGCTTAGCAACGGTAAACACTGAAGCTTTCTTT.

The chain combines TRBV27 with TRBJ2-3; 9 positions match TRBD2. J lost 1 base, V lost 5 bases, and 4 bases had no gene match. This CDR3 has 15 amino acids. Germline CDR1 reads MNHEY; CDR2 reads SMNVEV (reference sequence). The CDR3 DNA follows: TGTGCCAGCAGTAGTAGCGGGGGTCGCACAGATACGCAGTATTTT. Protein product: CASSSSGGRTDTQYF.

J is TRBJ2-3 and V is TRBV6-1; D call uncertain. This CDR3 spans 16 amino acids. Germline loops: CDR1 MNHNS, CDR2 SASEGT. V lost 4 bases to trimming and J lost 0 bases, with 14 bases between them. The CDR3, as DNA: TGTGCCAGCAGTGCTCTGCGAAGCTCTAGCACAGATACGCAGTATTTT. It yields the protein CASSALRSSSTDTQYF.

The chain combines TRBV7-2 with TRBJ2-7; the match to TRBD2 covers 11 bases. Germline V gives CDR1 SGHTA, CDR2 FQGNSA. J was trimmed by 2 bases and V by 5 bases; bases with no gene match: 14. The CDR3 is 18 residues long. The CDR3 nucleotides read TGTGCCAGCAGCCAAACTAGCGGGGGCCTTCTAAAGCCCTACGAGCAGTACTTC. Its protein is CASSQTSGGLLKPYEQYF.

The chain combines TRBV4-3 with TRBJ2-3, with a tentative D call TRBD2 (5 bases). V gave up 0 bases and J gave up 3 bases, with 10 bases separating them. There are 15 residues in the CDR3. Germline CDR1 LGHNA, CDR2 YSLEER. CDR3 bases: TGCGCCAGCAGCCAAGATTCGCGGGCAACAGATACGCAGTATTTT. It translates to CASSQDSRATDTQYF.

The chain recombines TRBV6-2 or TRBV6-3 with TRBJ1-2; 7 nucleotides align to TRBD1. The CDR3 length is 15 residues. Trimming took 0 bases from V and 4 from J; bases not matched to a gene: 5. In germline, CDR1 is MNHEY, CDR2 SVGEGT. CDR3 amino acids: CASSYSATGSYGYTF. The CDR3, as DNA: TGTGCCAGCAGTTACTCGGCGACAGGGTCCTATGGCTACACCTTC.

The DNA for the CDR3 is TGCAGCGTAGACGAAACAGGGGCTAGAAACACCATATATTTT. Its protein product is CSVDETGARNTIYF. V and J are TRBV29-1 and TRBJ1-3; 7 nucleotides match TRBD1. The CDR3 extends over 14 amino acids. V lost 6 bases and J lost 5; bases outside the gene matches: 10. The V gene's germline CDR1 is SQVTM and CDR2 ANQGSEA. The complete variable domain, with remaining parts taken from reference TRBV29-1 and TRBJ1-3, reads SAVISQKPSRDICQRGTSLTIQCQVDSQVTMMFWYRQQPGQSLTLIATANQGSEATYESGFVIDKFPISRPNLTFSTLTVSNMSPEDSSIYLCSVDETGARNTIYFGEGSWLTVV.

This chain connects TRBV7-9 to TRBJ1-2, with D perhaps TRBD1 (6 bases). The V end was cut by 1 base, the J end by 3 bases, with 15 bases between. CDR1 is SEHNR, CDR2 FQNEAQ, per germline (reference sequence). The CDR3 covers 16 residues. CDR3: CASSLGPGRGYYGYTF. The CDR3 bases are TGTGCCAGCAGCTTAGGGCCCGGCAGGGGCTACTATGGCTACACCTTC.

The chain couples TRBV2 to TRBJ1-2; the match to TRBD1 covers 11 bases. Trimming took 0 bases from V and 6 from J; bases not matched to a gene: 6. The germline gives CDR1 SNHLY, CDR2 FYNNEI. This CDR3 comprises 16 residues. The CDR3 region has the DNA TGTGCCAGCAGTGAAGCGGGACAGGGGGAAGTCCATGGCTACACCTTC. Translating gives CASSEAGQGEVHGYTF.

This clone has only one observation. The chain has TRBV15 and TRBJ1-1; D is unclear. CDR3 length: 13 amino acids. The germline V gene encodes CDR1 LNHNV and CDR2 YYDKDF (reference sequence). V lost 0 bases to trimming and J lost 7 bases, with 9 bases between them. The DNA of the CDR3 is TGTGCCACCAGCAGAGATCGGAGGGATGAAGCTTTCTTT. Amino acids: CATSRDRRDEAFF. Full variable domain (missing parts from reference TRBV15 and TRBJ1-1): DAMVIQNPRYQVTQFGKPVTLSCSQTLNHNVMYWYQQKSSQAPKLLFHYYDKDFNNEADTPDNFQSRRPNTSFCFLDIRSPGLGDTAMYLCATSRDRRDEAFFGQGTRLTVV.

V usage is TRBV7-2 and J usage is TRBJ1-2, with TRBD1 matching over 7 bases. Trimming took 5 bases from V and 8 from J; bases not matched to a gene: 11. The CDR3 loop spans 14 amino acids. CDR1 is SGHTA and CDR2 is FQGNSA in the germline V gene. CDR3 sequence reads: CASSPKGALAGYTF. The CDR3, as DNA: TGTGCCAGCAGCCCCAAGGGGGCGCTGGCCGGCTACACCTTC.

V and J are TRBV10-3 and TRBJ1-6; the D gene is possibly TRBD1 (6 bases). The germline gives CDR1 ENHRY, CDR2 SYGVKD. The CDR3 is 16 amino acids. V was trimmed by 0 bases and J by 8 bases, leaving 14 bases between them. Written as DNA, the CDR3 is TGTGCCATCAGTGAGTCGAAGCAGGGGATAGATTCACCCCTCCACTTT. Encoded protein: CAISESKQGIDSPLHF.